Listed below are T cell receptor beta chains from one sample, sequenced in a study of CD8 T cells in Susac syndrome. TCRdb redid the calling of the immunoSEQ multiplex PCR reads with MiXCR, one entry per CDR3 protein. The data show more than 65,000 distinct CDR3 sequences, approximately 95% seen once. Sequenced input: CD8+ T cells from PBMCs. Every receptor here comes from a human donor in good health. The CDR3 runs from the conserved cysteine through the conserved F or W. The D gene is left open where the match is weak. Clone size, where shown, is once, few, many, or a class for clones that have expanded.

clone size	V gene	J gene	D gene	CDR3 protein	CDR3 DNA
NA	TRBV4-3	TRBJ2-1	NA	CASSPTWGEWEQFF	TGCGCCAGCAGCCCAACATGGGGGGAATGGGAGCAGTTCTTC
NA	TRBV20-1	TRBJ1-1	NA	CSAKGGLNTEAFF	TGCAGTGCTAAAGGGGGTTTGAACACTGAAGCTTTCTTT
NA	TRBV25-1	TRBJ2-2	NA	CASSVAGELFF	TGTGCCAGCAGTGTAGCCGGGGAGCTGTTTTTT
NA	TRBV9	TRBJ2-7	TRBD2	CASSGGLTYEQYF	TGTGCCAGCAGCGGGGGACTAACCTACGAGCAGTACTTC
NA	TRBV30	TRBJ2-2	NA	CAWGTAHNTGELFF	TGTGCCTGGGGAACAGCTCATAACACCGGGGAGCTGTTTTTT
NA	TRBV12-3/TRBV12-4	TRBJ1-2	NA	CASSFLVRDSYGYTF	TGTGCCAGCAGTTTCCTTGTTCGGGACTCCTATGGCTACACCTTC
once	TRBV5-6	TRBJ2-2	TRBD1	CASSYPGQGMIGELFF	TGTGCCAGCAGCTATCCGGGACAGGGTATGATCGGGGAGCTGTTTTTT
NA	TRBV29-1	TRBJ1-2	TRBD1	CSVEGIQGALYGYTF	TGCAGCGTTGAGGGTATACAGGGGGCTCTCTATGGCTACACCTTC
once	TRBV7-9	TRBJ2-1	NA	CASSAPLGGSQFF	TGTGCCAGCAGCGCGCCCTTAGGGGGTAGCCAGTTCTTC
NA	TRBV9	TRBJ1-1	NA	CASSAEIGLNTEAFF	TGTGCCAGCAGCGCAGAGATAGGCCTGAACACTGAAGCTTTCTTT
once	TRBV29-1	TRBJ2-5	NA	CSAPGLTQETQYF	TGCAGCGCGCCGGGGCTAACCCAAGAGACCCAGTACTTC
NA	TRBV7-8	TRBJ2-1	NA	CASSLARGGNEQFF	TGTGCCAGCAGCTTAGCCAGGGGCGGGAATGAGCAGTTCTTC
NA	TRBV7-9	TRBJ1-2	TRBD1	CASSRDRGHLGYTF	TGTGCCAGCAGCCGGGACAGGGGGCATCTTGGCTACACCTTC
NA	TRBV4-1	TRBJ1-5	NA	CASSPEGAGLYQPQHF	TGCGCCAGCAGCCCCGAGGGAGCAGGGCTTTATCAGCCCCAGCATTTT
NA	TRBV6-6	TRBJ2-1	TRBD2	CASSSRGGRYNEQFF	TGTGCCAGCAGTTCGCGGGGGGGCCGGTACAATGAGCAGTTCTTC
NA	TRBV30	TRBJ2-7	TRBD1	CAWSALTGALYEQYF	TGTGCCTGGAGTGCATTGACAGGGGCCCTATACGAGCAGTACTTC
NA	TRBV7-9	TRBJ2-1	TRBD1	CASSSDRGFNEQFF	TGTGCCAGCAGCTCCGACAGGGGTTTCAATGAGCAGTTCTTC
NA	TRBV7-9	TRBJ2-1	NA	CASSSDLLGNEQFF	TGTGCCAGCAGCTCCGACCTTCTAGGGAATGAGCAGTTCTTC
NA	TRBV19	TRBJ2-5	NA	CASSKQLGETQYF	TGTGCCAGTAGTAAACAATTGGGGGAGACCCAGTACTTC
NA	TRBV6-2/TRBV6-3	TRBJ2-1	NA	CASTSSGWQYNDEQFF	TGTGCCAGCACGAGTTCCGGGTGGCAGTATAATGATGAGCAGTTCTTC
NA	TRBV30	TRBJ2-2	NA	CAWSARDRANTGELFF	TGTGCCTGGAGCGCCCGGGACCGTGCGAACACCGGGGAGCTGTTTTTT
NA	TRBV2	TRBJ1-5	NA	CASRDSNQPQHF	TGTGCCAGCAGGGATAGCAATCAGCCCCAGCATTTT
NA	TRBV2	TRBJ2-5	NA	CATAGGQETQYF	TGTGCCACGGCCGGGGGCCAAGAGACCCAGTACTTC
NA	TRBV25-1	TRBJ2-3	TRBD2	CASSGAGLAGFLTDTQYF	TGTGCCAGCAGTGGGGCCGGACTAGCGGGGTTCCTCACAGATACGCAGTATTTT
medium-sized	TRBV13	TRBJ2-5	TRBD2	CASSQRLAGLSAGETQYF	TGTGCCAGCAGCCAAAGACTAGCGGGGTTATCGGCCGGAGAGACCCAGTACTTC
once	TRBV11-2	TRBJ2-3	NA	CASSSLSGDTQYF	TGTGCCAGCAGCTCCCTCAGTGGAGATACGCAGTATTTT
NA	TRBV3-1	TRBJ2-3	NA	CASSQEEGLSGTDTQYF	TGTGCCAGCAGCCAAGAAGAAGGCCTCTCGGGTACAGATACGCAGTATTTT
NA	TRBV15	TRBJ2-1	NA	CATSTTPDGNEQFF	TGTGCCACCAGCACGACGCCCGATGGGAATGAGCAGTTCTTC
NA	TRBV7-9	TRBJ1-2	TRBD1	CASSPGTGGFGYTF	TGTGCCAGCAGCCCCGGGACAGGGGGATTTGGCTACACCTTC
NA	TRBV29-1	TRBJ1-2	NA	CSVAPQGHYGYTF	TGCAGCGTCGCACCACAGGGACACTATGGCTACACCTTC
few	TRBV28	TRBJ1-5	NA	CASADSNQPQHF	TGTGCCAGCGCCGATAGCAATCAGCCCCAGCATTTT
NA	TRBV28	TRBJ2-7	TRBD1	CASSQDRGSSYEQYF	TGTGCCAGCAGCCAGGACAGGGGCAGCTCCTACGAGCAGTACTTC
NA	TRBV29-1	TRBJ1-1	NA	CSVGDGALNTEAFF	TGCAGCGTTGGGGACGGAGCTTTGAACACTGAAGCTTTCTTT
NA	TRBV24-1	TRBJ2-1	NA	CATSDNGLLNEQFF	TGTGCCACCAGTGACAATGGACTTCTTAATGAGCAGTTCTTC
once	TRBV6-5	TRBJ1-1	NA	CASSSGQAEAFF	TGTGCCAGCAGTTCGGGGCAGGCTGAAGCTTTCTTT
NA	TRBV18	TRBJ2-5	NA	CASSPPFGRSIEETQYF	TGTGCCAGCTCACCACCCTTCGGCCGTAGCATAGAGGAGACCCAGTACTTC
NA	TRBV19	TRBJ2-6	TRBD1	CASSQGVANVLTF	TGTGCCAGTAGCCAGGGGGTGGCCAACGTCCTGACTTTC
NA	TRBV20-1	TRBJ2-1	NA	CSVEWNEQFF	TGCAGTGTTGAGTGGAATGAGCAGTTCTTC
few	TRBV7-7	TRBJ1-1	NA	CASSLDRNTEAFF	TGTGCTAGCAGCTTAGACAGGAACACTGAAGCTTTCTTT
NA	TRBV4-1	TRBJ2-7	TRBD1	CASSPPGTVYEQYF	TGCGCCAGCAGCCCGCCTGGGACAGTATACGAGCAGTACTTC
NA	TRBV24-1	TRBJ2-1	NA	CATSDYSTRVVDEQFF	TGTGCCACCAGTGATTATTCAACCAGGGTGGTCGATGAGCAGTTCTTC
NA	TRBV4-1	TRBJ1-6	TRBD1	CASSQVRGQARGENSPLHF	TGCGCCAGCAGCCAAGTAAGGGGACAGGCTCGGGGAGAAAATTCACCCCTCCACTTT